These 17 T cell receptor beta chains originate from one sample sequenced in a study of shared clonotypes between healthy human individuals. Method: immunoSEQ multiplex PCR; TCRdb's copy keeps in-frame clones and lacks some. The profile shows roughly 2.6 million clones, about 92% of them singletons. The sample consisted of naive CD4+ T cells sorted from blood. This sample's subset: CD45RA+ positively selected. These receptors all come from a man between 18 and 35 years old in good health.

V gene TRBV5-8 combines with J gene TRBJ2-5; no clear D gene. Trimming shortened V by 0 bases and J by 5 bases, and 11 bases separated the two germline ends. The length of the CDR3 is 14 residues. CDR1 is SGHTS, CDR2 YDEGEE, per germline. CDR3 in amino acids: CASSLGPVGETQYF. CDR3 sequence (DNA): TGTGCCAGCAGCTTGGGGCCGGTGGGGGAGACCCAGTACTTC.

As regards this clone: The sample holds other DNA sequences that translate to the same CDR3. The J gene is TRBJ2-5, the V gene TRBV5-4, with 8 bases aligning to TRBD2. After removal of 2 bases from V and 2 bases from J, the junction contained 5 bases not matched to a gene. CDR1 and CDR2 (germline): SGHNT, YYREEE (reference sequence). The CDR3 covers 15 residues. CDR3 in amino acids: CASSFPGRAQETQYF. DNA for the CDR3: TGTGCCAGCAGCTTTCCCGGGAGGGCTCAAGAGACCCAGTACTTC. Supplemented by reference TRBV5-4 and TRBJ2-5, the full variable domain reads ETGVTQSPTHLIKTRGQQVTLRCSSQSGHNTVSWYQQALGQGPQFIFQYYREEENGRGNFPPRFSGLQFPNYSSELNVNALELDDSALYLCASSFPGRAQETQYFGPGTRLLVL.

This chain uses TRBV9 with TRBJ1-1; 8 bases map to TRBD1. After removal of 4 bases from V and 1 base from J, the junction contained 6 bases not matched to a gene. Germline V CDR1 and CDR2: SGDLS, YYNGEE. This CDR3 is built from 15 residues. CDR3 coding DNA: TGTGCCAGCAGCACCCGACAGGGGTCGAACACTGAAGCTTTCTTT. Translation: CASSTRQGSNTEAFF.

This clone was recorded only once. The CDR3 DNA sequence: TGTGCCAGCAGTGGAGGGACAGTCACTAACTATGGCTACACCTTC. Amino acid sequence: CASSGGTVTNYGYTF. J is TRBJ1-2 and V is TRBV6-1, with 7 nucleotides matching TRBD1. Germline V gene lookup returns CDR1 MNHNS and CDR2 SASEGT. V lost 4 bases and J lost 0; bases outside the gene matches: 5. This CDR3 has 15 amino acids.

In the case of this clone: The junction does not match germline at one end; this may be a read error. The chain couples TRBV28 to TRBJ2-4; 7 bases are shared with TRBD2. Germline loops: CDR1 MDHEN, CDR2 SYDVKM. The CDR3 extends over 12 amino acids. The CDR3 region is CASSDRRGVRWF. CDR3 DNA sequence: TGTGCCAGCAGCGACAGACGGGGGGTGCGGTGGTTC.

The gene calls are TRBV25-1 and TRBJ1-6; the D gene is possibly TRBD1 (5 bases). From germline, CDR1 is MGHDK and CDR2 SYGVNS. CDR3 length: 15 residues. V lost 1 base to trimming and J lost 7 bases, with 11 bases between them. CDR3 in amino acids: CASSEWDGANSPLHF. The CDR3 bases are TGTGCCAGCAGTGAATGGGACGGGGCCAATTCACCCCTCCACTTT.

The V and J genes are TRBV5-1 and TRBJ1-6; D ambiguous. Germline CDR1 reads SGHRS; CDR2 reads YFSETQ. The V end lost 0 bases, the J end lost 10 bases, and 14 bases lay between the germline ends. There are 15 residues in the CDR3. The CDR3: CASSLAGSLYSPLHF. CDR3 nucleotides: TGCGCCAGCAGCTTGGCCGGCAGCTTATACTCACCCCTCCACTTT.

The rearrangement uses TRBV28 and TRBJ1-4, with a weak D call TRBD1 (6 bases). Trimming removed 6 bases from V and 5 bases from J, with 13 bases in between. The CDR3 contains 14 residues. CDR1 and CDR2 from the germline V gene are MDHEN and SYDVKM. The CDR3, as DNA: TGTGCCAGCAGACGGTCGGGGGGCAATGAAAAACTGTTTTTT. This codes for CASRRSGGNEKLFF.

The CDR3 bases are TGTGCCAGCAGTGGCCAGGGACGGCATAACTATGGCTACACCTTC. This codes for CASSGQGRHNYGYTF. This chain links TRBV2 with TRBJ1-2, with D possibly being TRBD1 (5 bases). Trimming pared 4 bases from V and 1 base from J, leaving 13 bases between. Germline V gene data show CDR1 as SNHLY and CDR2 as FYNNEI. CDR3 size: 15 residues.

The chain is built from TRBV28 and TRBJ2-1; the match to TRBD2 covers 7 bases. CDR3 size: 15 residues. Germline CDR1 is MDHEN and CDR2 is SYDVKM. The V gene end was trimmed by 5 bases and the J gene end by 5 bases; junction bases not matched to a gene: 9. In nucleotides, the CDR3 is TGTGCCAGCAGTCCGGCTAGCGGCCTACACAATGAGCAGTTCTTC. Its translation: CASSPASGLHNEQFF.

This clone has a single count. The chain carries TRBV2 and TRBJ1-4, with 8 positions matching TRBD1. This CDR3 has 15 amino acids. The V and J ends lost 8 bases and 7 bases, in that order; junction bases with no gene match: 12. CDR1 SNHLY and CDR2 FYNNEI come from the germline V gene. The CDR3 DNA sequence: TGTGCCAGCGGACAGGGCCCCGTGGCTGGTGAAAAACTGTTTTTT. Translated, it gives CASGQGPVAGEKLFF.

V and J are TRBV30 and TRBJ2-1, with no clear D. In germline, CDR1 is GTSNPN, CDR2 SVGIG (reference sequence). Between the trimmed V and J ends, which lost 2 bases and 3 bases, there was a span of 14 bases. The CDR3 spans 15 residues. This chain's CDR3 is CAWSPAVTNYNEQFF. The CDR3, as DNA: TGTGCCTGGAGTCCTGCGGTTACCAACTACAATGAGCAGTTCTTC.

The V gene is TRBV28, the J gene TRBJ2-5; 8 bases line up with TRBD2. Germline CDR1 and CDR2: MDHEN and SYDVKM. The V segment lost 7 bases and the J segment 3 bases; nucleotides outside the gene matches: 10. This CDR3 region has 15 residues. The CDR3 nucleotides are TGTGCCAGCACCGGCCCAGGGCGGGGGGAAGAGACCCAGTACTTC. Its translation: CASTGPGRGEETQYF.

CDR3 region: CASRSDRGKRNEQYF. The CDR3 bases are TGTGCCAGCAGATCGGACAGGGGTAAACGGAACGAGCAGTACTTC. The genes are TRBV6-6 and TRBJ2-7, with 9 bases identical to TRBD1. The CDR3 length is 15 residues. Trimming at V came to 6 bases and at J to 5 bases, leaving 11 bases not matched to a gene. Germline V gene sequence: CDR1 MNHNY, CDR2 SVGAGI (reference sequence).

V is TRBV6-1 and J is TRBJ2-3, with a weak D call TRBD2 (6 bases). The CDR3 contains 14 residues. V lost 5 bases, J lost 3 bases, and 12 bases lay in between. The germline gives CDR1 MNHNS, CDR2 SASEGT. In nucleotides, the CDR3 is TGTGCCAGCAGTTCGGCGGGGAAGACAGATACGCAGTATTTT. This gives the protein CASSSAGKTDTQYF.

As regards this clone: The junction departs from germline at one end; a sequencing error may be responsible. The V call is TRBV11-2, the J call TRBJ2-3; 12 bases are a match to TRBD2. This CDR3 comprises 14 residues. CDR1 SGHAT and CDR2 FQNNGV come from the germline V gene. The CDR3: CASSRTSGGPIPLF. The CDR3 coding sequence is TGTGCCAGCAGTCGTACTAGCGGGGGGCCCATCCCCCTTTTT.

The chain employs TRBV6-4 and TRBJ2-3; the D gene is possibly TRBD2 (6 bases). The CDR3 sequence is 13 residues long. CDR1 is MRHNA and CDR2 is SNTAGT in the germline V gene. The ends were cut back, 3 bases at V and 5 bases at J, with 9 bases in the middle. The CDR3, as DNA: TGTGCCAGCAGTGAGGGAGGAGGAGATACGCAGTATTTT. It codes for CASSEGGGDTQYF.